The rows below give T cell receptor beta chains drawn from one sample of a study of cytomegalovirus exposure and HLA in healthy donors. Data came from immunoSEQ multiplex PCR; TCRdb stores just in-frame clones and leaves some out. The sample contains over 120,000 clones, 75% to 85% of which appear only once. The sequenced sample was PBMCs. The receptors were sampled from a woman aged 18-29 years in good health and CMV-seropositive. Both conserved end residues are part of each CDR3. The D gene is left open where the match is weak. Rows give clone size only sometimes, using once, few, many, or a class for an expanded clone.

>TRBD1|TRBV28|TRBJ1-2|.
CASSETGPKRNYGYTF
TGTGCCAGCAGTGAGACAGGGCCGAAGAGAAACTATGGCTACACCTTC
>.|TRBV5-4|TRBJ1-1|.
CASSSGGSGPNSEAFF
TGTGCCAGCAGCTCGGGAGGCTCAGGGCCTAACAGTGAAGCTTTCTTT
>.|TRBV6-6|TRBJ1-1|.
CASSLSRTTEAFF
TGTGCCAGCAGCCTAAGTCGTACCACTGAAGCTTTCTTT
>.|TRBV10-2|TRBJ1-5|.
CASRDGEVYSNQPQHF
TGCGCCAGCCGCGATGGGGAGGTCTATAGCAATCAGCCCCAGCATTTT
>TRBD1|TRBV4-1|TRBJ2-7|.
CASSFGTDYEQYF
TGCGCCAGCAGCTTTGGGACAGACTACGAGCAGTACTTC
>TRBD2|TRBV13|TRBJ2-1|.
CASSIQLAGGSSNEQFF
TGTGCCAGCAGCATCCAATTAGCGGGGGGGAGCTCCAATGAGCAGTTCTTC
>.|TRBV4-1|TRBJ2-1|few
CASSRGQEYNEQFF
TGCGCCAGCAGCCGCGGACAAGAGTACAATGAGCAGTTCTTC
>TRBD1|TRBV2|TRBJ2-7|.
CASSAGTGAYEQYF
TGTGCCAGCAGCGCCGGGACAGGGGCCTACGAGCAGTACTTC
>.|TRBV25-1|TRBJ2-1|.
CASSEPGFYEQFF
TGTGCCAGCAGTGAACCGGGGTTTTATGAGCAGTTCTTC
>TRBD2|TRBV9|TRBJ2-2|.
CASSVAGTSWSGELFF
TGTGCCAGCAGCGTAGCCGGGACTAGCTGGTCCGGGGAGCTGTTTTTT
>.|TRBV6-1|TRBJ2-7|.
CASSELAVTRSYEQYF
TGTGCCAGCAGTGAACTAGCCGTGACACGTTCCTACGAGCAGTACTTC
>.|TRBV30|TRBJ1-4|few
CAWRLSGNEKLFF
TGTGCCTGGAGGCTCAGCGGTAATGAAAAACTGTTTTTT
>.|TRBV14|TRBJ2-5|.
CASSHSETQYF
TGTGCCAGCAGCCACTCAGAGACCCAGTACTTC
>.|TRBV5-8|TRBJ1-2|.
CASSRLYYGYTF
TGTGCCAGCAGCCGCCTATACTATGGCTACACCTTC
>TRBD1|TRBV7-6|TRBJ2-7|.
CASSLSGGFSSYEQYF
TGTGCCAGCAGCTTATCAGGGGGATTTTCAAGTTACGAGCAGTACTTC
>TRBD1|TRBV7-8|TRBJ2-1|.
CASSNRDRSYNEQFF
TGTGCCAGCAGTAATCGGGACAGGTCCTACAATGAGCAGTTCTTC
>.|TRBV21-1|TRBJ1-3|.
CASSPRTGRGPGNTIYF
TGTGCCAGCAGCCCCCGGACAGGGCGGGGGCCTGGAAACACCATATATTTT
>.|TRBV5-1|TRBJ2-5|.
CASSRDVTETQYF
TGCGCCAGCTCTAGAGACGTGACGGAGACCCAGTACTTC
>TRBD2|TRBV11-2|TRBJ2-7|.
CASSQRLAGAYEQYF
TGTGCCAGCAGCCAACGACTAGCGGGGGCCTACGAGCAGTACTTC
>TRBD1|TRBV19|TRBJ1-6|once
CASSRSQGGNSPLHF
TGTGCCAGTAGTAGATCACAGGGGGGGAATTCACCCCTCCACTTT
>.|TRBV29-1|TRBJ1-6|.
CSVGEGVGSPLHF
TGCAGCGTTGGGGAGGGGGTAGGGTCACCCCTCCACTTT
>.|TRBV18|TRBJ2-7|.
CASSPRDNDEQYF
TGTGCCAGCTCTCCCCGGGACAATGACGAGCAGTACTTC
>TRBD1|TRBV28|TRBJ1-5|.
CASQQGGPQPQHF
TGTGCCAGCCAACAGGGGGGCCCTCAGCCCCAGCATTTT
>.|TRBV5-8|TRBJ1-1|.
CASSPFGGKTEAFF
TGTGCCAGCAGCCCTTTTGGGGGCAAGACTGAAGCTTTCTTT
>TRBD1|TRBV30|TRBJ1-2|.
CAWRGTGRSGYTF
TGTGCCTGGAGAGGGACAGGACGGTCGGGCTACACCTTC
>TRBD1|TRBV7-9|TRBJ2-1|.
CASSLEGARNEQFF
TGTGCCAGCAGCTTAGAGGGGGCGAGGAATGAGCAGTTCTTC
>TRBD1|TRBV5-1|TRBJ1-2|.
CASSLVGQGARGYTF
TGCGCCAGCAGCTTGGTAGGACAGGGGGCTCGTGGCTACACCTTC
>.|TRBV6-1|TRBJ1-3|.
CASSEYRTNGNTIYF
TGTGCCAGCAGTGAGTACAGGACTAATGGAAACACCATATATTTT
>TRBD1|TRBV19|TRBJ1-5|.
CASSLTGYAQPQHF
TGTGCCAGTAGCCTGACAGGGTATGCTCAGCCCCAGCATTTT